The 30 T cell receptor beta chains given below trace back to one sample, sequenced in a study of human T cells and chemical hapten exposure. Regarding time point: pre-sensitization, week 0. As to treatment: therapeutic diphenylcyclopropenone sensitization with weekly scalp DPC. Each CDR3 protein gets one entry after TCRdb re-called the RACE reads with MiXCR. The sample lists roughly 380,000 distinct CDR3 sequences, less than 6.5% seen once, with 2% to 3% in the top ten. This sample comprised whole blood, obtained in connection with sensitization to the hapten diphenylcyclopropenone (DPC). All receptors come from a woman aged 45-65 years with alopecia areata. Some clones in this sample may be carry-over from other donors' samples.

Many counts were recorded for this clonotype. The rearrangement joins TRBV20-1 to TRBJ2-3; D uncertain. Between the trimmed V and J ends, which lost 6 bases and 1 base, there was a span of 5 bases. This CDR3 is 11 amino acids long. Germline CDR1 and CDR2: DFQATT and SNEGSKA (reference sequence). The CDR3: CSARGTDTQYF. CDR3 in DNA: TGCAGTGCCCGGGGCACAGATACGCAGTATTTT.

In its sample, this clonotype was seen a few times. The V call is TRBV20-1, the J call TRBJ2-3; 7 bases align to TRBD2. The V gene's germline CDR1 is DFQATT and CDR2 SNEGSKA (reference sequence). Trimming cost V 2 bases and J 1 base; bases outside gene matches: 3. The CDR3 is 14 residues long. This CDR3 is CSARPSGRTDTQYF. In nucleotides, the CDR3 is TGCAGTGCTAGACCTAGCGGACGCACAGATACGCAGTATTTT.

Many counts were recorded for this clonotype. The rearrangement links TRBV5-5 to TRBJ2-5; 8 nucleotides match TRBD1. Germline CDR1 SGHKS, CDR2 YYEKEE (reference sequence). The CDR3 length is 13 residues. V shed 4 bases, J shed 4 bases, and the junction held 3 bases outside the gene matches. In DNA, the CDR3 is TGTGCCAGCAGCGCAGGGGGCGGAGAGACCCAGTACTTC. It translates to CASSAGGGETQYF.

This clonotype has more than one count but fewer than ten. One base away lies a much larger clone, so this may be a sequencing read error. This sequence joins TRBV28 and TRBJ2-3; 8 bases are a match to TRBD2. Trimming removed 5 bases from V and 0 bases from J; junction bases left unmatched: 4. The CDR3 covers 15 residues. CDR1 and CDR2 (germline): MDHEN, SYDVKM. In DNA, the CDR3 is TGTGCCAGCAGTGGGTCTAGCGGGAGCACAGATACGCAGTATTTT. This encodes CASSGSSGSTDTQYF.

This clonotype was seen ten or more times. This rearrangement joins TRBV20-1 to TRBJ1-1; D not resolved. Trimming took off 0 bases at V and 0 bases at J, with 11 bases between the two ends. The CDR3 length is 15 residues. CDR1 and CDR2 (germline): DFQATT, SNEGSKA (reference sequence). CDR3 protein: CSARDLRRMNTEAFF. In nucleotides, the CDR3 is TGCAGTGCTAGAGATTTAAGGAGAATGAACACTGAAGCTTTCTTT.

This clonotype has a count of ten or more. This chain links TRBV11-2 with TRBJ2-1; 7 bases line up with TRBD2. The CDR3 is 14 amino acids. The junction had 8 bases not matched to a gene; V was cut back by 3 bases and J by 9 bases. CDR1 is SGHAT, CDR2 FQNNGV, per germline. Written as DNA, the CDR3 is TGTGCCAGCAGCTTGGGACTACTAGGAGGTGAGCAGTTCTTC. Encoded protein: CASSLGLLGGEQFF.

V is TRBV7-9 and J is TRBJ1-4; 7 bases agree with TRBD1. The germline CDR1 and CDR2 sequences are SEHNR and FQNEAQ (reference sequence). The CDR3 extends over 13 amino acids. J was trimmed by 7 bases and V by 5 bases; bases with no gene match: 4. This CDR3 reads CASSPDRVEKLFF. CDR3 nucleotides: TGTGCCAGCAGCCCTGACAGGGTTGAAAAACTGTTTTTT.

In this sample, this clonotype turned up many times. This sequence joins TRBV20-1 and TRBJ2-6; D unclear. This CDR3 comprises 13 residues. Looked up from germline, CDR1 is DFQATT and CDR2 is SNEGSKA (reference sequence). V gave up 6 bases and J gave up 1 base, with 7 bases separating them. DNA of the CDR3: TGCAGTGCCTCACCTTCTGGGGCCAACGTCCTGACTTTC. Amino acids: CSASPSGANVLTF.

This clonotype was counted many times. The chain employs TRBV7-2 and TRBJ2-3; 13 positions match TRBD2. The CDR3 length is 16 residues. CDR1 and CDR2 (germline): SGHTA, FQGNSA. J was trimmed by 2 bases and V by 5 bases; bases with no gene match: 4. The CDR3: CASSQGLAGYTDTQYF. The CDR3 bases are TGTGCCAGCAGCCAGGGACTAGCGGGGTACACAGATACGCAGTATTTT.

This clonotype was detected a few times. The rearrangement joins TRBV20-1 to TRBJ1-1; D is perhaps TRBD1 (6 bases). Germline V gene sequence: CDR1 DFQATT, CDR2 SNEGSKA (reference sequence). The V end was cut by 4 bases, the J end by 0 bases, with 15 bases between. The CDR3 contains 15 residues. CDR3 sequence reads: CSAIKMAGVNTEAFF. The CDR3 bases are TGCAGTGCTATAAAAATGGCAGGGGTGAACACTGAAGCTTTCTTT.

This clonotype was observed at least ten times. The rearrangement joins TRBV29-1 to TRBJ1-1, with D uncertain. This CDR3 comprises 12 residues. Germline V lookup: CDR1 SQVTM, CDR2 ANQGSEA. V dropped 3 bases and J dropped 1 base, with 6 bases sitting between them. In DNA form, the CDR3 reads TGCAGCGTTGATCTGGAGAACACTGAAGCTTTCTTT. Residues: CSVDLENTEAFF.

This CDR3 is CASSFPTSGRSTDTQYF. CDR3 in DNA: TGTGCCAGCAGCTTCCCGACTAGCGGGAGGTCTACAGATACGCAGTATTTT. The rearrangement links TRBV7-2 to TRBJ2-3, with TRBD2 identical over 13 bases. Germline CDR1 and CDR2: SGHTA and FQGNSA. V gave up 3 bases and J gave up 3 bases; unmatched junction bases: 6. This CDR3 is 17 amino acids long.

This clonotype was observed many times. The CDR3 sequence: CSVPTSEYNEQFF. DNA of the CDR3: TGCAGCGTTCCTACTAGCGAGTACAATGAGCAGTTCTTC. The V and J genes are TRBV29-1 and TRBJ2-1; 7 bases align to TRBD2. The V segment lost 5 bases and the J segment 4 bases; nucleotides outside the gene matches: 5. CDR1 is SQVTM, CDR2 ANQGSEA, per germline. This CDR3 spans 13 amino acids.

This clonotype was counted many times. The V gene is TRBV4-1, the J gene TRBJ2-7; D is perhaps TRBD2 (5 bases). V shed 1 base and J shed 6 bases, with 16 bases lying between them. Germline lookup yields CDR1 MGHRA and CDR2 YSYEKL. This CDR3 region has 15 residues. The CDR3 DNA sequence: TGCGCCAGCAGCCAAGTGGGCGGCGGGCTGGGCGAGCAGTACTTC. Protein sequence: CASSQVGGGLGEQYF.

This clonotype was observed many times. V usage is TRBV12-3 or TRBV12-4 and J usage is TRBJ1-1; 7 bases align to TRBD1. V dropped 1 base and J dropped 7; count of bases not matched to a gene: 6. This CDR3 has 14 residues. CDR3 sequence: CASSLGGDRVEAFF. CDR3 in DNA: TGTGCCAGCAGTTTAGGGGGAGACAGGGTTGAAGCTTTCTTT.

This clonotype was counted at least ten times. The rearrangement uses TRBV7-6 and TRBJ2-7; 8 bases map to TRBD1. CDR3 length equals 14 residues. With 3 bases clipped from V and 4 bases from J, the junction kept 5 bases outside the gene matches. Germline V gives CDR1 SGHVS, CDR2 FNYEAQ. The CDR3 loop reads CASSLVQGAYEQYF. CDR3 sequence (DNA): TGTGCCAGCAGCTTGGTGCAGGGGGCTTACGAGCAGTACTTC.

The chain carries TRBV7-2 and TRBJ1-5, with a possible D match to TRBD1 (5 bases). The germline V gene has CDR1 SGHTA and CDR2 FQGNSA. The CDR3 has 14 amino acids. Trimming stripped 4 bases from V and 6 bases from J, with 13 bases between. DNA for the CDR3: TGTGCCAGCAGCTCGCTGGGGGGTAGTCAGCCCCAGCATTTT. Encoded protein: CASSSLGGSQPQHF.

The sample holds many counts of this clonotype. This chain uses TRBV7-9 with TRBJ2-4; 9 bases are shared with TRBD2. Looked up from germline, CDR1 is SEHNR and CDR2 is FQNEAQ (reference sequence). The CDR3 has 15 amino acids. Trimming removed 4 bases from V and 8 bases from J; junction bases left unmatched: 9. CDR3 nucleotides: TGTGCCAGCAGCTCCTTAGCGGGAGTAGGGGACATTCAGTACTTC. Protein product: CASSSLAGVGDIQYF. Full variable domain (rest looked up from reference TRBV7-9 and TRBJ2-4): DTGVSQNPRHKITKRGQNVTFRCDPISEHNRLYWYRQTLGQGPEFLTYFQNEAQLEKSRLLSDRFSAERPKGSFSTLEIQRTEQGDSAMYLCASSSLAGVGDIQYFGAGTRLSVL.

This clonotype was counted many times. V usage is TRBV20-1 and J usage is TRBJ1-5; the match to TRBD1 covers 7 bases. CDR1 is DFQATT and CDR2 is SNEGSKA in the germline V gene (reference sequence). CDR3 length equals 16 residues. Trimming took 7 bases from V and 3 from J; bases not matched to a gene: 15. CDR3 sequence: CSVPPLGTALNQPQHF. CDR3 DNA: TGCAGTGTCCCTCCCCTCGGGACAGCCCTCAATCAGCCCCAGCATTTT.

In its sample, this clonotype was seen a few times. The rearrangement uses TRBV6-5 and TRBJ1-5, with 8 positions matching TRBD1. The J segment lost 6 bases and the V segment lost 2 bases, leaving 6 bases of the junction unmatched. There are 15 residues in the CDR3. CDR1 and CDR2 (germline): MNHEY, SVGAGI. The CDR3 sequence: CASSYSQGALQPQHF. For the CDR3, the DNA is TGTGCCAGCAGTTACAGCCAGGGGGCTCTTCAGCCCCAGCATTTT.

A word on this clonotype: A read error is possible here, since a much larger clone lies one base away. The CDR3 spells CASSLGRNTIYF. The DNA for the CDR3 is TGTGCCAGCAGCTTAGGGAGAAACACCATATATTTT. The V call is TRBV13, the J call TRBJ1-3, with D uncertain. V lost 0 bases to trimming and J lost 5 bases, with 2 bases between them. Germline-derived CDR1 and CDR2 are PRHDT and FYEKMQ (reference sequence). The CDR3 has 12 residues.

At least ten counts were recorded for this clonotype. The gene calls are TRBV15 and TRBJ2-5; maybe TRBD1 (5 bases). CDR3 length: 12 residues. V was pared by 4 bases and J by 5 bases, with 8 bases between. CDR1 and CDR2 (germline): LNHNV, YYDKDF (reference sequence). DNA of the CDR3: TGTGCCACCAGCATCCCAGGGGAGACCCAGTACTTC. The encoded protein is CATSIPGETQYF.

CDR3 protein: CSAREGDTNTGELFF. CDR3 DNA: TGCAGTGCTAGAGAAGGGGACACTAACACCGGGGAGCTGTTTTTT. The rearrangement uses TRBV20-1 and TRBJ2-2; tentatively, D is TRBD1 (6 bases). The CDR3 loop spans 15 amino acids. Germline V gene sequence: CDR1 DFQATT, CDR2 SNEGSKA (reference sequence). V lost 0 bases, J lost 2 bases, and 10 bases lay in between.

This clonotype has just a few counts. The chain recombines TRBV2 with TRBJ1-6; TRBD1 matches at 8 bases. After removal of 6 bases from V and 7 bases from J, the junction contained 5 bases not matched to a gene. The CDR3 contains 14 residues. Germline V gene lookup returns CDR1 SNHLY and CDR2 FYNNEI. The CDR3 is CASRADRVNSPLHF. DNA for the CDR3: TGTGCCAGCAGGGCGGACAGGGTGAATTCACCCCTCCACTTT.

In this sample, this clonotype turned up many times. The V call is TRBV29-1, the J call TRBJ2-1; 7 nucleotides match TRBD2. V dropped 8 bases and J dropped 9; count of bases not matched to a gene: 7. The CDR3 runs to 11 residues. CDR1 is SQVTM, CDR2 ANQGSEA, per germline. CDR3 sequence reads: CSSSSGPEQFF. The CDR3, as DNA: TGCAGCTCATCTAGCGGCCCTGAGCAGTTCTTC.

This clonotype was found many times. This chain connects TRBV7-9 to TRBJ2-1; D gene unclear. The V gene lost 1 base and the J gene lost 12 bases, with 19 bases spanning the gap. The CDR3 extends over 15 amino acids. The germline CDR1 and CDR2 sequences are SEHNR and FQNEAQ (reference sequence). CDR3 residues: CASSLGVSAAPGQFF. The CDR3, as DNA: TGTGCCAGCAGCTTAGGAGTGAGTGCCGCCCCTGGGCAGTTCTTC.

This clonotype has a count of ten or more. The chain uses TRBV29-1 and TRBJ2-7, with no clear D. Trimming took off 4 bases at V and 0 bases at J, with 10 bases between the two ends. From germline, CDR1 is SQVTM and CDR2 ANQGSEA. The CDR3 covers 13 residues. CDR3 sequence (DNA): TGCAGCGTTGCAGTCAGGAGCTCCTACGAGCAGTACTTC. Translating it yields CSVAVRSSYEQYF.

This clonotype was counted between two and nine times. The chain combines TRBV6-2 or TRBV6-3 with TRBJ2-7, with D perhaps TRBD1 (6 bases). Looked up from germline, CDR1 is MNHEY and CDR2 is SVGEGT. With 5 bases removed from V and 4 bases from J, the gap between germline ends came to 18 bases. This CDR3 contains 15 residues. CDR3 nucleotide sequence: TGTGCCAGCAGTACCCCACTGACAGGAAGGTACGAGCAGTACTTC. Protein product: CASSTPLTGRYEQYF.

The V gene is TRBV20-1, the J gene TRBJ2-7; possible D gene TRBD1, 5 bases. Deletions cut 4 bases from V and 3 bases from J, with 7 bases between. Germline CDR1 DFQATT, CDR2 SNEGSKA (reference sequence). This CDR3 is built from 11 residues. The CDR3 DNA follows: TGCAGTGCTACGGACAACTACGAGCAGTACTTC. This codes for CSATDNYEQYF.

The rearrangement joins TRBV4-1 to TRBJ2-2; 9 bases line up with TRBD2. V lost 4 bases, J lost 5 bases, and 14 bases stayed unmatched. Germline V lookup: CDR1 MGHRA, CDR2 YSYEKL. The CDR3 has 18 amino acids. The DNA of the CDR3 is TGCGCCAGCAGCCTTTTATGGGGGCAGGCGGGAGGGACCGGGGAGCTGTTTTTT. Translated: CASSLLWGQAGGTGELFF.